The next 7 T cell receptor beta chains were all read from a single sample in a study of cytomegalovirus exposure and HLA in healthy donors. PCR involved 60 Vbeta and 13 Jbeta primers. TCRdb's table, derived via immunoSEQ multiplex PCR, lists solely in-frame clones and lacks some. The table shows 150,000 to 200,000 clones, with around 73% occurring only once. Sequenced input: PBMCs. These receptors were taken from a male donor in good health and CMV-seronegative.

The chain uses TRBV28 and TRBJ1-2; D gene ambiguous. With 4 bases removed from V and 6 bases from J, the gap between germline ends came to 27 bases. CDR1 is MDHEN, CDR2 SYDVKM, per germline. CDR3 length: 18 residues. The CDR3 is CASSSISRPETLRDGYTF. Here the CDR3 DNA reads TGTGCCAGCAGTTCCATTAGTCGGCCCGAGACACTCCGCGATGGCTACACCTTC.

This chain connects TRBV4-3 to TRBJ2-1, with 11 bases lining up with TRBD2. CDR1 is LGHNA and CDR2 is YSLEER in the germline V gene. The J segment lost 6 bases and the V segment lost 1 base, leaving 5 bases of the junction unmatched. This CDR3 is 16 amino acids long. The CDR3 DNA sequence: TGCGCCAGCAGCCAAGGACTAGCGGGACTACGCAATGAGCAGTTCTTC. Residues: CASSQGLAGLRNEQFF.

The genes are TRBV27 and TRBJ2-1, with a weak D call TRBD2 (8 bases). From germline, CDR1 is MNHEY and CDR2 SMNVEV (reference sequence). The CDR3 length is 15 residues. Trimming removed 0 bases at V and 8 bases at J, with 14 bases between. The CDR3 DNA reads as TGTGCCAGCAGTTTATCTAGCGGGACAGTTTATGAGCAGTTCTTC. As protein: CASSLSSGTVYEQFF.

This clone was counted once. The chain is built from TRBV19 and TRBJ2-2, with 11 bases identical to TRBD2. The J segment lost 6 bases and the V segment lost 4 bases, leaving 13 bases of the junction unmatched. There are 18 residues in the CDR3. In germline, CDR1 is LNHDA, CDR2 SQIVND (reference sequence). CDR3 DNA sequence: TGTGCCAGTAGTACCGCGGGACTAGCGGTTCTTGGGGCCGGGGAGCTGTTTTTT. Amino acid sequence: CASSTAGLAVLGAGELFF.

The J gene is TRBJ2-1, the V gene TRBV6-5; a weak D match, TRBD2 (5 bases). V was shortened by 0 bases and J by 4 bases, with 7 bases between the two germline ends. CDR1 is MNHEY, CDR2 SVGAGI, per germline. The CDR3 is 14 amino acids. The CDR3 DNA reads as TGTGCCAGCAGTTACTCGGAGGCATACAATGAGCAGTTCTTC. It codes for CASSYSEAYNEQFF.

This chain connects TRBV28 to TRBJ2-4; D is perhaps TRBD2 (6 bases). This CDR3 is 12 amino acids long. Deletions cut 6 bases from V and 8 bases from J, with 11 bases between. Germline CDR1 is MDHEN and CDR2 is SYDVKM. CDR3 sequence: CASRGTLDIQYF. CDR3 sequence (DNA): TGTGCCAGCAGGGGGACTTTGGACATTCAGTACTTC.

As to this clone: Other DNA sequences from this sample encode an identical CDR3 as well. CDR3 in amino acids: CASSRQGAGTEAFF. The CDR3 nucleotides read TGTGCCAGCAGTCGACAGGGGGCAGGCACTGAAGCTTTCTTT. This rearrangement joins TRBV6-5 to TRBJ1-1; TRBD1 matches at 10 bases. From germline, CDR1 is MNHEY and CDR2 SVGAGI. Trimming removed 5 bases from V and 4 bases from J; junction bases left unmatched: 4. The CDR3 has 14 residues.